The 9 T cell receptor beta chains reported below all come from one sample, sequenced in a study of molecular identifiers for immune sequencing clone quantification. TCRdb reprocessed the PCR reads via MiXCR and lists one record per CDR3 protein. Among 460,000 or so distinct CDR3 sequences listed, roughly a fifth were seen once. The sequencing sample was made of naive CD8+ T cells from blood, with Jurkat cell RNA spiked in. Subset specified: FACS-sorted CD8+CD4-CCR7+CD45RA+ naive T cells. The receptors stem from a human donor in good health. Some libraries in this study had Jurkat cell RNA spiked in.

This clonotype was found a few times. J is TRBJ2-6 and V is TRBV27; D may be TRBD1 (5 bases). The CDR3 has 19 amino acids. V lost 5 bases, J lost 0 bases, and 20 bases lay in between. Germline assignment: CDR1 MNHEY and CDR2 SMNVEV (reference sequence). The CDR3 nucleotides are TGTGCCAGCAGTCCCCTGCCGCCCGGACACCACTCTGGGGCCAACGTCCTGACTTTC. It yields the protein CASSPLPPGHHSGANVLTF.

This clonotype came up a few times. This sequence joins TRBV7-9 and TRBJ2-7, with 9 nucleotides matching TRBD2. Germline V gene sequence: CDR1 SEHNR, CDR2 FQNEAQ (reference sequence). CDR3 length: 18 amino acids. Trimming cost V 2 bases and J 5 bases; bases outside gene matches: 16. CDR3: CASSLMSSGTKKIHEQYF. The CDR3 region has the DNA TGTGCCAGCAGCTTAATGTCTAGCGGGACCAAAAAAATCCACGAGCAGTACTTC.

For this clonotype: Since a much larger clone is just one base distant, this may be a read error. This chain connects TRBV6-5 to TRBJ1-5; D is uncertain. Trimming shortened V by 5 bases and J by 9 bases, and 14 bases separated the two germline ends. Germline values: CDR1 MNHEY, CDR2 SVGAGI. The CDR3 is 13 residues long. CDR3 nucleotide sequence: TGTGCCAGCAGTCACGGACCGAGCGGGCCCCAGCATTTT. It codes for CASSHGPSGPQHF.

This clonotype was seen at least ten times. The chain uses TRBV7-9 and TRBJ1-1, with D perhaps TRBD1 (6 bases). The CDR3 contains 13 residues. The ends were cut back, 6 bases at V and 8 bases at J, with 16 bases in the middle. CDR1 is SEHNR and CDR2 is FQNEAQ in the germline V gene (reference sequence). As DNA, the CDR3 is TGTGCCAGCAGTGGGGGCGGTCCCACAGAAGCTTTCTTT. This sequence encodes CASSGGGPTEAFF. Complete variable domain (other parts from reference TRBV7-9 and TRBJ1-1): DTGVSQNPRHKITKRGQNVTFRCDPISEHNRLYWYRQTLGQGPEFLTYFQNEAQLEKSRLLSDRFSAERPKGSFSTLEIQRTEQGDSAMYLCASSGGGPTEAFFGQGTRLTVV.

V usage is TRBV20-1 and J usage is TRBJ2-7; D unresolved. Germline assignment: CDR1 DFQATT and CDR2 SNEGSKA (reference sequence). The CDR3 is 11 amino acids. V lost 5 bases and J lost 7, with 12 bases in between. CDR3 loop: CSAALLGEQYF. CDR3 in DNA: TGCAGTGCTGCCCTCTTAGGAGAGCAGTACTTC.

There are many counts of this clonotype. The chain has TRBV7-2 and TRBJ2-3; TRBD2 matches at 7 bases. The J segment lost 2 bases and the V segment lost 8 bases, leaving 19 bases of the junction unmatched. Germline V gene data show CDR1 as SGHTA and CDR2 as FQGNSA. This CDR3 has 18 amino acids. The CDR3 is CASAGALAVAGATDTQYF. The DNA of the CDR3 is TGTGCCAGCGCTGGCGCTCTAGCGGTCGCCGGAGCCACAGATACGCAGTATTTT.

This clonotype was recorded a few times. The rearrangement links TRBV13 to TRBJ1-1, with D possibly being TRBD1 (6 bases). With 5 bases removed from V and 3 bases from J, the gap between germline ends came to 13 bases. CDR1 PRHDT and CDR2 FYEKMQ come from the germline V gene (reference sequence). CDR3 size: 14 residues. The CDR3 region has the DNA TGTGCCAGCAGCGAGAAGGGGGTTGACACTGAAGCTTTCTTT. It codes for CASSEKGVDTEAFF.

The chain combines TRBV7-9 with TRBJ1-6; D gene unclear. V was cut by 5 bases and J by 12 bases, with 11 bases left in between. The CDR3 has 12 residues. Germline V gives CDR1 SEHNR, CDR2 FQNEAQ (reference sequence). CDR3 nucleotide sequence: TGTGCCAGCAGCAGCCCCGACTTACCCCTCCACTTT. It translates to CASSSPDLPLHF. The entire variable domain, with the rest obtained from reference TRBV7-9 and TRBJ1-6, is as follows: DTGVSQNPRHKITKRGQNVTFRCDPISEHNRLYWYRQTLGQGPEFLTYFQNEAQLEKSRLLSDRFSAERPKGSFSTLEIQRTEQGDSAMYLCASSSPDLPLHFGNGTRLTVT.

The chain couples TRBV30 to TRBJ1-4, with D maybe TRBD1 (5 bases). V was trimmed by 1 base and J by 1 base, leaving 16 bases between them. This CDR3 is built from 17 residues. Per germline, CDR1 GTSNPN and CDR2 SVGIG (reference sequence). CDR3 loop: CAWSDGAGLGTNEKLFF. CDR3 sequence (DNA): TGTGCCTGGAGTGATGGTGCGGGGCTGGGAACTAATGAAAAACTGTTTTTT. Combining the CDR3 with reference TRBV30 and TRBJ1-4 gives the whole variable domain SQTIHQWPATLVQPVGSPLSLECTVEGTSNPNLYWYRQAAGRGLQLLFYSVGIGQISSEVPQNLSASRPQDRQFILSSKKLLLSDSGFYLCAWSDGAGLGTNEKLFFGSGTQLSVL.